The 32 T cell receptor beta chains presented below share a single source sample, sequenced in a study of PD-L1 blockade in urothelial cancer. The table came from immunoSEQ multiplex PCR; TCRdb's copy has only in-frame clones and leaves some out. Here the sample spans roughly 130,000 clones, 65% to 85% being singletons. Regarding time point: pretreatment peripheral blood. Sequenced here: PBMCs, sampled around atezolizumab (anti-PD-L1) treatment. These receptors came from a man aged 50 to 59 with urothelial cancer.

The genes are TRBV7-2 and TRBJ1-1, with D tentatively TRBD1 (6 bases). Per germline, CDR1 SGHTA and CDR2 FQGNSA. This CDR3 is 17 amino acids long. Trimming shortened V by 5 bases and J by 2 bases, and 21 bases separated the two germline ends. The DNA for the CDR3 is TGTGCCAGCAGCCCTAACAGGGCCTTCAGGGGTAACACTGAAGCTTTCTTT. As protein: CASSPNRAFRGNTEAFF.

The gene calls are TRBV18 and TRBJ2-3; 9 nucleotides align to TRBD2. Germline V CDR1 and CDR2: KGHSH, LQKENI. This CDR3 has 14 amino acids. V gave up 6 bases and J gave up 3 bases; unmatched junction bases: 4. The CDR3 is CASSQLAGTDTQYF. Here the CDR3 DNA reads TGTGCCAGCTCTCAACTAGCGGGTACAGATACGCAGTATTTT.

This clone appeared a single time. The chain has TRBV5-1 and TRBJ1-2; D is unresolved. Trimming shortened V by 2 bases and J by 1 base, and 9 bases separated the two germline ends. Per the germline V gene, CDR1 is SGHRS and CDR2 is YFSETQ. The CDR3 sequence is 14 residues long. The CDR3 loop is CASSFEGVNYGYTF. The DNA of the CDR3 is TGCGCCAGCAGCTTCGAGGGCGTTAACTATGGCTACACCTTC.

The rearrangement links TRBV2 to TRBJ2-7; D is uncertain. V shed 0 bases and J shed 0 bases, with 12 bases lying between them. The CDR3 extends over 16 amino acids. Germline CDR1 reads SNHLY; CDR2 reads FYNNEI. CDR3 amino acids: CASSEAGGGNSYEQYF. The CDR3 DNA reads as TGTGCCAGCAGTGAAGCCGGTGGCGGAAACTCCTACGAGCAGTACTTC.

The V gene is TRBV9, the J gene TRBJ2-7; perhaps TRBD2 as D (5 bases). This CDR3 contains 12 residues. V was shortened by 0 bases and J by 7 bases, with 8 bases between the two germline ends. The germline V gene has CDR1 SGDLS and CDR2 YYNGEE. The chain's CDR3 is CASSVGTGEQYF. The CDR3 region has the DNA TGTGCCAGCAGCGTAGGGACGGGGGAGCAGTACTTC. Full variable domain (remainder filled in from reference TRBV9 and TRBJ2-7): DSGVTQTPKHLITATGQRVTLRCSPRSGDLSVYWYQQSLDQGLQFLIQYYNGEERAKGNILERFSAQQFPDLHSELNLSSLELGDSALYFCASSVGTGEQYFGPGTRLTVT.

V usage is TRBV7-9 and J usage is TRBJ2-1; D is ambiguous. Germline values: CDR1 SEHNR, CDR2 FQNEAQ (reference sequence). The ends were cut back, 2 bases at V and 6 bases at J, with 14 bases in the middle. The CDR3 is 15 residues long. CDR3 nucleotides: TGTGCCAGCAGCTTAACTTTGGGCCCTGGCAATGAGCAGTTCTTC. This sequence encodes CASSLTLGPGNEQFF.

V and J are TRBV27 and TRBJ1-5; 7 nucleotides match TRBD1. The CDR3 covers 18 residues. Germline V lookup: CDR1 MNHEY, CDR2 SMNVEV (reference sequence). V was clipped by 5 bases and J by 0 bases; unmatched bases: 13. CDR3 sequence: CASSPAKGQIYSNQPQHF. The CDR3 DNA reads TGTGCCAGCAGTCCGGCCAAGGGACAGATCTATAGCAATCAGCCCCAGCATTTT.

The rearrangement links TRBV28 to TRBJ1-2; 8 bases align to TRBD1. Germline values: CDR1 MDHEN, CDR2 SYDVKM. The ends lost 3 bases at V and 7 bases at J; junction bases unmatched: 4. The CDR3 extends over 13 amino acids. The CDR3 coding sequence is TGTGCCAGCAGTTTTCAGGGGGCCGGTGGCTACACCTTC. It yields the protein CASSFQGAGGYTF.

The gene calls are TRBV10-3 and TRBJ2-3; the match to TRBD2 covers 11 bases. V trimming: 6 bases; J trimming: 8 bases; junction bases outside the gene matches: 7. Germline CDR1 is ENHRY and CDR2 is SYGVKD. The CDR3 is 14 amino acids. The CDR3 sequence: CAIRLAGDSGTQYF. The DNA for the CDR3 is TGTGCCATCAGACTAGCGGGAGACTCGGGTACGCAGTATTTT.

This chain connects TRBV6-6 to TRBJ1-4; no clear D gene. Trimming removed 6 bases at V and 8 bases at J, with 19 bases between. The CDR3 runs to 15 residues. Germline CDR1 is MNHNY and CDR2 is SVGAGI (reference sequence). CDR3 sequence: CASRSPNQVGEKLFF. The CDR3 DNA follows: TGTGCCAGCAGGTCCCCCAATCAGGTTGGGGAAAAACTGTTTTTT.

The chain has TRBV27 and TRBJ1-1; TRBD1 is a possible D gene (6 bases). Trimming removed 11 bases from V and 4 bases from J, with 14 bases in between. The CDR3 consists of 12 residues. The germline V gene has CDR1 MNHEY and CDR2 SMNVEV (reference sequence). The DNA of the CDR3 is TGTGCCTCCAGGGGTTTGGGCACTGAAGCTTTCTTT. It translates to CASRGLGTEAFF.

The chain joins TRBV28 to TRBJ2-2, with no clear D. This CDR3 contains 16 residues. V was shortened by 6 bases and J by 3 bases, with 17 bases between the two germline ends. Germline lookup yields CDR1 MDHEN and CDR2 SYDVKM. CDR3 region: CASRDSFRRDTGELFF. As DNA, the CDR3 is TGTGCCAGCAGAGACTCTTTCCGGCGAGACACCGGGGAGCTGTTTTTT. Complete variable domain (other parts from reference TRBV28 and TRBJ2-2): DVKVTQSSRYLVKRTGEKVFLECVQDMDHENMFWYRQDPGLGLRLIYFSYDVKMKEKGDIPEGYSVSREKKERFSLILESASTNQTSMYLCASRDSFRRDTGELFFGEGSRLTVL.

The chain combines TRBV7-6 with TRBJ1-2; weak D call: TRBD1 (6 bases). Germline loops: CDR1 SGHVS, CDR2 FNYEAQ. The CDR3 has 16 residues. The V gene lost 5 bases and the J gene lost 2 bases, with 18 bases spanning the gap. The CDR3 loop reads CASSQWGHLENYGYTF. CDR3 coding DNA: TGTGCCAGCAGCCAGTGGGGACACCTAGAAAACTATGGCTACACCTTC. Supplemented by reference TRBV7-6 and TRBJ1-2, the full variable domain reads GAGVSQSPRYKVTKRGQDVALRCDPISGHVSLYWYRQALGQGPEFLTYFNYEAQQDKSGLPNDRFSAERPEGSISTLTIQRTEQRDSAMYRCASSQWGHLENYGYTFGSGTRLTVV.

The chain recombines TRBV5-6 with TRBJ1-1; no firm D call. CDR1 SGHDT and CDR2 YYEEEE come from the germline V gene. V was pared by 6 bases and J by 0 bases, with 12 bases between. The CDR3 has 14 residues. In DNA, the CDR3 is TGTGCCAGCAAGGTCAACAGTCTGAACACTGAAGCTTTCTTT. Translation: CASKVNSLNTEAFF.

The chain couples TRBV19 to TRBJ2-1; 14 bases align to TRBD2. Per germline, CDR1 LNHDA and CDR2 SQIVND (reference sequence). The CDR3 loop spans 16 amino acids. Trimming took 6 bases from V and 5 from J; bases not matched to a gene: 6. CDR3 DNA sequence: TGTGCCAGTAGCCGCCGACTAGCGGGAGGGGACAATGAGCAGTTCTTC. Residues: CASSRRLAGGDNEQFF.

The chain carries TRBV30 and TRBJ1-1; 9 bases are shared with TRBD1. This CDR3 is 13 amino acids long. V lost 8 bases, J lost 3 bases, and 7 bases stayed unmatched. Germline CDR1 reads GTSNPN; CDR2 reads SVGIG (reference sequence). CDR3 in amino acids: CAGDRGSDTEAFF. In DNA form, the CDR3 reads TGTGCCGGAGACAGGGGGTCGGACACTGAAGCTTTCTTT.

This clone has a single count. V usage is TRBV28 and J usage is TRBJ1-5, with D hard to call. The V gene's germline CDR1 is MDHEN and CDR2 SYDVKM. The CDR3 runs 12 residues. V gave up 7 bases and J gave up 6 bases, with 10 bases separating them. CDR3 in amino acids: CASTVATQPQHF. The CDR3 DNA reads TGTGCCAGCACCGTGGCCACTCAGCCCCAGCATTTT. The full variable domain, rest sourced from reference TRBV28 and TRBJ1-5, is DVKVTQSSRYLVKRTGEKVFLECVQDMDHENMFWYRQDPGLGLRLIYFSYDVKMKEKGDIPEGYSVSREKKERFSLILESASTNQTSMYLCASTVATQPQHFGDGTRLSIL.

The V gene is TRBV6-5, the J gene TRBJ2-7, with TRBD1 matching over 11 bases. The V segment lost 7 bases and the J segment 1 base; nucleotides outside the gene matches: 6. Looked up from germline, CDR1 is MNHEY and CDR2 is SVGAGI. The CDR3 totals 15 residues. The DNA for the CDR3 is TGTGCCAGCACCCCCCGGGACAGGGGGTCCTACGAGCAGTACTTC. Translating it yields CASTPRDRGSYEQYF.

This rearrangement joins TRBV2 to TRBJ1-6; 8 bases fit TRBD1. Germline CDR1 and CDR2: SNHLY and FYNNEI. The CDR3 is 15 amino acids. The ends lost 6 bases at V and 9 bases at J; junction bases unmatched: 10. This CDR3 is CASSQDRVMSSPLHF. The CDR3 bases are TGTGCCAGCAGCCAGGACAGGGTAATGTCTTCACCCCTCCACTTT. Full variable domain (missing parts from reference TRBV2 and TRBJ1-6): EPEVTQTPSHQVTQMGQEVILRCVPISNHLYFYWYRQILGQKVEFLVSFYNNEISEKSEIFDDQFSVERPDGSNFTLKIRSTKLEDSAMYFCASSQDRVMSSPLHFGNGTRLTVT.

The chain employs TRBV14 and TRBJ2-3; tentatively, D is TRBD2 (6 bases). Trimming stripped 4 bases from V and 1 base from J, with 9 bases between. This CDR3 contains 14 residues. CDR1 SGHDN and CDR2 FVKESK come from the germline V gene. The CDR3 sequence: CASSPWEGTDTQYF. CDR3 DNA: TGTGCCAGCAGCCCTTGGGAGGGCACAGATACGCAGTATTTT.

The rearrangement links TRBV9 to TRBJ2-3; D not resolved. Germline V gene data show CDR1 as SGDLS and CDR2 as YYNGEE. CDR3 length: 13 amino acids. V was pared by 4 bases and J by 5 bases, with 11 bases between. Here the CDR3 DNA reads TGTGCCAGCAGCCATACCTCCGGAGATACGCAGTATTTT. Translated: CASSHTSGDTQYF. Variable domain in full (rest from reference TRBV9 and TRBJ2-3): DSGVTQTPKHLITATGQRVTLRCSPRSGDLSVYWYQQSLDQGLQFLIQYYNGEERAKGNILERFSAQQFPDLHSELNLSSLELGDSALYFCASSHTSGDTQYFGPGTRLTVL.

This chain uses TRBV18 with TRBJ2-1; D ambiguous. The CDR3 runs to 14 residues. CDR1 is KGHSH and CDR2 is LQKENI in the germline V gene. Trimming shortened V by 4 bases and J by 5 bases, and 12 bases separated the two germline ends. The CDR3 loop is CASSLPNRDNEQFF. The CDR3 nucleotides read TGTGCCAGCTCACTACCCAATCGGGACAATGAGCAGTTCTTC.

V gene TRBV6-5 combines with J gene TRBJ1-1; possibly TRBD1 for D (6 bases). Germline CDR1 and CDR2: MNHEY and SVGAGI. The V and J ends lost 7 bases and 4 bases respectively, with 13 bases between them. CDR3 length: 13 residues. Here the CDR3 reads CASKGQPVTEAFF. The CDR3 DNA reads TGTGCCAGCAAAGGACAGCCGGTCACTGAAGCTTTCTTT.

This chain connects TRBV27 to TRBJ2-7, with 7 positions matching TRBD2. Germline V CDR1 and CDR2: MNHEY, SMNVEV (reference sequence). Trimming took 5 bases from V and 2 from J; bases not matched to a gene: 6. This CDR3 spans 14 amino acids. The CDR3 bases are TGTGCCAGCAGTATCAGCGGGAACGCCTACGAGCAGTACTTC. It codes for CASSISGNAYEQYF.

The chain combines TRBV7-9 with TRBJ2-7; TRBD1 matches 7 bases. The V segment lost 2 bases and the J segment 6 bases; nucleotides outside the gene matches: 7. This CDR3 has 14 residues. Germline V lookup: CDR1 SEHNR, CDR2 FQNEAQ (reference sequence). In DNA, the CDR3 is TGTGCCAGCAGCTTACTCGACAGGGTGGGCGAGCAGTACTTC. This sequence encodes CASSLLDRVGEQYF. The full variable domain, rest sourced from reference TRBV7-9 and TRBJ2-7, is DTGVSQNPRHKITKRGQNVTFRCDPISEHNRLYWYRQTLGQGPEFLTYFQNEAQLEKSRLLSDRFSAERPKGSFSTLEIQRTEQGDSAMYLCASSLLDRVGEQYFGPGTRLTVT.

This clone has only one observation. CDR3: CASSPLSGRGTGELFF. The CDR3 DNA is TGTGCCAGCAGCCCGTTGAGCGGGAGGGGCACCGGGGAGCTGTTTTTT. This chain joins TRBV5-4 and TRBJ2-2; 10 bases fit TRBD2. CDR3 size: 16 residues. Germline-derived CDR1 and CDR2 are SGHNT and YYREEE (reference sequence). With V trimmed by 4 bases and J by 4 bases, 7 bases remained unmatched.

This chain links TRBV7-9 with TRBJ2-3, with TRBD1 matching 8 bases. Losses at the gene ends were 1 base for V and 5 bases for J; bases not matched to a gene: 11. There are 17 residues in the CDR3. Germline CDR1 and CDR2: SEHNR and FQNEAQ (reference sequence). CDR3 DNA sequence: TGTGCCAGCAGCTTAGGTGGCGGCAGGGGGCTCGGAGATACGCAGTATTTT. It yields the protein CASSLGGGRGLGDTQYF.

The V and J genes are TRBV14 and TRBJ1-2; D is unresolved. Deletions cut 4 bases from V and 4 bases from J, with 25 bases between. Germline lookup yields CDR1 SGHDN and CDR2 FVKESK. This CDR3 has 18 residues. The CDR3 bases are TGTGCCAGCAGCCCCCTTAGCCGATCGGGTCGGCAGAGCTATGGCTACACCTTC. Amino acid sequence: CASSPLSRSGRQSYGYTF.

V usage is TRBV5-4 and J usage is TRBJ2-1, with no clear D. Germline V gives CDR1 SGHNT, CDR2 YYREEE (reference sequence). CDR3 length: 16 amino acids. V lost 4 bases and J 7 bases, leaving 21 bases between the germline ends. The CDR3: CASSRQFRGAVNEQFF. CDR3 DNA sequence: TGTGCCAGCAGCCGCCAGTTCAGAGGCGCGGTGAATGAGCAGTTCTTC.

As DNA, the CDR3 is TGCGCCAGCAGCGAGGACAGTCGTGGGTCACCCCTCCACTTT. This gives the protein CASSEDSRGSPLHF. The chain is built from TRBV5-1 and TRBJ1-6, with D possibly TRBD1 on 6 matching bases. Looked up from germline, CDR1 is SGHRS and CDR2 is YFSETQ. CDR3 length: 14 amino acids. Trimming pared 4 bases from V and 10 bases from J, leaving 15 bases between.

The chain is built from TRBV19 and TRBJ2-7, with 7 bases lining up with TRBD1. The germline V gene encodes CDR1 LNHDA and CDR2 SQIVND (reference sequence). The CDR3 is 15 amino acids. The V gene end was trimmed by 7 bases and the J gene end by 2 bases; junction bases not matched to a gene: 11. The CDR3 nucleotides are TGTGCCAGTACCCCATTTCCGGGACAGACCTACGAGCAGTACTTC. This translates into CASTPFPGQTYEQYF.

V gene TRBV7-2 combines with J gene TRBJ2-7, with D perhaps TRBD1 (6 bases). Germline V gene sequence: CDR1 SGHTA, CDR2 FQGNSA. V lost 3 bases and J 5 bases, leaving 14 bases between the germline ends. The CDR3 loop spans 14 amino acids. The CDR3 sequence: CASSFRGGRNEQYF. The CDR3 DNA follows: TGTGCCAGCAGCTTTCGTGGGGGCCGTAACGAGCAGTACTTC.